This T cell receptor beta chain was observed in a study of blood T cell repertoires in COVID-19. Trimming cost V 2 bases and J 6 bases, with 7 bases left between them. This CDR3 is built from 13 residues. The V gene's germline CDR1 is ENHRY and CDR2 SYGVKD. Using immunoSEQ multiplex PCR, the repertoire was profiled, and TCRdb retains in-frame clones only, with some absent. Of about 150,000 clones in the sample, 88% were seen once. The sequence was obtained from a man aged 45-65 years who had recovered from COVID-19. The J gene is TRBJ1-4, the V gene TRBV10-3; D is undetermined. Material for sequencing was peripheral blood. CDR3: CAISEPLHEKLFF. The DNA of the CDR3 is TGTGCCATCAGTGAGCCTCTCCATGAAAAACTGTTTTTT.